The clone carrying this TCR beta chain was counted many times. Its target is not known. The sample belongs to a study of T cells in Graves' hyperthyroidism and ophthalmopathy. The study based diagnoses on clinical symptoms, serum thyroxine and TRAb, thyroid ultrasound and orbital computed tomography. The study collected blood at first hyperthyroidism diagnosis, before any ophthalmopathy symptoms arose. The source of the PBMCs was about 10 ml of fresh peripheral blood. Trimming stripped 4 bases from V and 1 base from J, with 13 bases between. Germline lookup yields CDR1 SEHNR and CDR2 FQNEAQ (reference sequence). This CDR3 contains 15 residues. Study-level results: Most expanded thyroid clonotypes above 0.001 also appeared in blood.

RNA transcripts served as the template for amplifying TCR beta CDR3 regions. Carried out on the TCR CDR3, a first-round RT-PCR used the HTBI primer set. TCRdb independently ran MiXCR on the multiplex PCR reads; one entry per CDR3 protein. The repertoire holds under 300,000 distinct CDR3 sequences, with less than 30% as singletons. The chain employs TRBV7-9 and TRBJ2-5; tentative D call: TRBD1 (5 bases). The receptor was isolated from a man in his forties with Graves' hyperthyroidism that later progressed to Graves' ophthalmopathy. Material: blood. The CDR3 loop reads CASSYPNRFQETQYF. CDR3 DNA sequence: TGTGCCAGCAGCTATCCTAACAGGTTCCAAGAGACCCAGTACTTC.